Listed here are 12 T cell receptor beta chains from one sample, sequenced in a study of technical replicates of blood from several donors. Sequencing was performed with immunoSEQ multiplex PCR; in TCRdb, only in-frame clones are kept and a portion is missing. This sample has 76,000 or so clones, with more than 85% found just once. The sample consisted of T cells isolated from PBMCs. These receptors were obtained from a human donor in good health.

The chain links TRBV4-1 to TRBJ2-7, with D hard to call. Per germline, CDR1 MGHRA and CDR2 YSYEKL. This CDR3 region has 13 residues. Trimming shortened V by 1 base and J by 8 bases, and 12 bases separated the two germline ends. CDR3 nucleotide sequence: TGCGCCAGCAGCCAAGGGCACGATACCCAGCAGTACTTC. This gives the protein CASSQGHDTQQYF.

V and J are TRBV7-3 and TRBJ2-2; 9 bases line up with TRBD2. The germline V gene encodes CDR1 SGHTA and CDR2 FQGTGA. This CDR3 spans 16 amino acids. Unmatched junction bases numbered 6, after V lost 4 bases and J lost 3 bases. CDR3 DNA: TGTGCCAGCAGCTCATTAGCGGGGGAGTACACCGGGGAGCTGTTTTTT. Protein: CASSSLAGEYTGELFF.

The chain has TRBV15 and TRBJ1-2; 8 bases line up with TRBD1. Germline lookup yields CDR1 LNHNV and CDR2 YYDKDF (reference sequence). The V segment lost 6 bases and the J segment 6 bases; nucleotides outside the gene matches: 9. This CDR3 comprises 14 residues. The CDR3 sequence: CATRRPGQAHGYTF. The CDR3 DNA is TGTGCCACCAGAAGACCGGGACAGGCCCATGGCTACACCTTC.

The J gene is TRBJ2-3, the V gene TRBV6-5; TRBD2 matches at 8 bases. Germline V gene data show CDR1 as MNHEY and CDR2 as SVGAGI. The CDR3 spans 15 residues. The ends lost 4 bases at V and 3 bases at J; junction bases unmatched: 6. The CDR3 loop is CASSSPGLVTDTQYF. The CDR3 DNA follows: TGTGCCAGCAGTTCCCCGGGACTAGTGACAGATACGCAGTATTTT.

The chain has TRBV6-5 and TRBJ2-7, with a possible D match to TRBD2 (7 bases). V was clipped by 0 bases and J by 2 bases, with 14 bases between them. This CDR3 region has 16 residues. The germline CDR1 and CDR2 sequences are MNHEY and SVGAGI. CDR3 in amino acids: CASSYSGAGAAYEQYF. CDR3 DNA sequence: TGTGCCAGCAGTTACTCAGGCGCGGGGGCAGCCTACGAGCAGTACTTC.

The chain combines TRBV11-2 with TRBJ1-1; tentatively, D is TRBD1 (5 bases). The CDR3 is made up of 14 amino acids. V was clipped by 3 bases and J by 1 base, with 9 bases between them. The germline V gene has CDR1 SGHAT and CDR2 FQNNGV. This CDR3 is CASSLGTGNTEAFF. CDR3 nucleotides: TGTGCCAGCAGCTTGGGAACAGGGAACACTGAAGCTTTCTTT.

This chain connects TRBV9 to TRBJ2-1; TRBD2 agrees at 16 bases. V trimming: 0 bases; J trimming: 10 bases; junction bases outside the gene matches: 4. Germline assignment: CDR1 SGDLS and CDR2 YYNGEE. This CDR3 is built from 16 residues. In nucleotides, the CDR3 is TGTGCCAGCAGCGTAGGAGGGACTAGCGGGGGGGTAGAGCAGTTCTTC. Protein product: CASSVGGTSGGVEQFF.

This chain links TRBV5-1 with TRBJ2-6; D gene ambiguous. V lost 4 bases and J lost 1, with 12 bases in between. Germline CDR1 is SGHRS and CDR2 is YFSETQ. The CDR3 covers 16 residues. The CDR3 is CASSQSVSSGANVLTF. CDR3 DNA: TGCGCCAGCAGCCAGTCTGTATCATCTGGGGCCAACGTCCTGACTTTC.

The chain employs TRBV7-9 and TRBJ1-5; 9 positions agree with TRBD1. CDR1 is SEHNR, CDR2 FQNEAQ, per germline (reference sequence). This CDR3 spans 17 amino acids. V was clipped by 5 bases and J by 0 bases; unmatched bases: 8. The DNA for the CDR3 is TGTGCCAGCAGCAAAACCGGGACAGGGCATAGCAATCAGCCCCAGCATTTT. This codes for CASSKTGTGHSNQPQHF.

The chain has TRBV5-1 and TRBJ2-7, with D perhaps TRBD1 (6 bases). Germline CDR1 reads SGHRS; CDR2 reads YFSETQ. The CDR3 is made up of 15 amino acids. With 0 bases removed from V and 3 bases from J, the gap between germline ends came to 13 bases. CDR3 residues: CASSLGQGSLYEQYF. As DNA, the CDR3 is TGCGCCAGCAGCTTGGGCCAGGGGTCCCTCTACGAGCAGTACTTC.

This clone was counted once. The chain combines TRBV15 with TRBJ1-2, with TRBD1 identical over 8 bases. The CDR3 runs to 15 residues. V lost 5 bases to trimming and J lost 7 bases; unmatched junction nucleotides: 12. Germline lookup yields CDR1 LNHNV and CDR2 YYDKDF (reference sequence). The CDR3 loop reads CATSEDPGTGFGYTF. The CDR3 DNA follows: TGTGCCACCAGCGAAGACCCCGGGACAGGCTTTGGCTACACCTTC.

The V and J genes are TRBV7-6 and TRBJ2-3; no definite D call. The CDR3 length is 13 residues. V lost 1 base to trimming and J lost 4 bases, with 6 bases between them. The V gene's germline CDR1 is SGHVS and CDR2 FNYEAQ. The CDR3 reads CASSLVGSDTQYF. The CDR3 coding sequence is TGTGCCAGCAGCTTAGTCGGTTCAGATACGCAGTATTTT. Full variable domain (outside the CDR3, taken from reference TRBV7-6 and TRBJ2-3): GAGVSQSPRYKVTKRGQDVALRCDPISGHVSLYWYRQALGQGPEFLTYFNYEAQQDKSGLPNDRFSAERPEGSISTLTIQRTEQRDSAMYRCASSLVGSDTQYFGPGTRLTVL.